One and the same sample provided the 21 T cell receptor beta chains below, sequenced in a study of shared clonotypes between healthy human individuals. The repertoire was sequenced with immunoSEQ multiplex PCR; TCRdb's copy has only in-frame clones and lacks some. This table holds roughly 1,600,000 clones, 98% to 99% found once. Input material: naive CD4+ T cells sorted from blood. The subset is: CD45RA+ positively selected. These receptors originate from a man in his thirties or forties in good health.

The rearrangement links TRBV28 to TRBJ2-1, with 8 bases lining up with TRBD2. The germline CDR1 and CDR2 sequences are MDHEN and SYDVKM. J lost 9 bases, V lost 2 bases, and 0 bases had no gene match. The CDR3 has 12 residues. CDR3 DNA: TGTGCCAGCAGTTTACGGGGGGGTGAGCAGTTCTTC. It encodes CASSLRGGEQFF.

The V and J genes are TRBV5-6 and TRBJ2-7; D possibly corresponds to TRBD1 (5 bases). The germline V gene encodes CDR1 SGHDT and CDR2 YYEEEE. The CDR3 consists of 12 residues. V lost 4 bases to trimming and J lost 8 bases, with 13 bases between them. The CDR3 is CASSHTRQKQYF. CDR3 nucleotides: TGTGCCAGCAGCCATACCCGACAGAAGCAGTACTTC.

V is TRBV6-6 and J is TRBJ2-7, with 8 positions matching TRBD2. The CDR3 runs to 15 residues. With V trimmed by 0 bases and J by 4 bases, 5 bases remained unmatched. Germline CDR1 reads MNHNY; CDR2 reads SVGAGI (reference sequence). The CDR3 is CASSYSTSGLYEQYF. CDR3 coding DNA: TGTGCCAGCAGTTACTCCACTAGCGGACTATACGAGCAGTACTTC.

The chain carries TRBV4-3 and TRBJ1-1; D is uncertain. CDR3 size: 16 residues. CDR1 is LGHNA and CDR2 is YSLEER in the germline V gene. V lost 0 bases and J 0 bases, leaving 11 bases between the germline ends. The CDR3 region has the DNA TGCGCCAGCAGCCAAGATTTAAGCCGAATGAACACTGAAGCTTTCTTT. It specifies CASSQDLSRMNTEAFF.

The chain is built from TRBV10-1 and TRBJ2-1; TRBD2 matches 9 bases. The CDR3 is made up of 14 amino acids. The germline gives CDR1 WNHNN, CDR2 SYGVQD (reference sequence). V was pared by 4 bases and J by 9 bases, with 7 bases of the junction left unmatched. This CDR3 is CASSVLREGLEQFF. CDR3 sequence (DNA): TGCGCCAGCAGTGTTCTGCGGGAGGGCCTTGAGCAGTTCTTC.

The chain carries TRBV7-3 and TRBJ2-3; D possibly corresponds to TRBD2 (5 bases). Germline CDR1 is SGHTA and CDR2 is FQGTGA. Between the trimmed V and J ends, which lost 1 base and 1 base, there was a span of 18 bases. This CDR3 spans 18 amino acids. This CDR3 is CASSLMADSAQGTDTQYF. In DNA form, the CDR3 reads TGTGCCAGCAGCTTAATGGCGGACTCGGCCCAGGGCACAGATACGCAGTATTTT.

The chain has TRBV5-6 and TRBJ2-7; D call uncertain. Germline CDR1 is SGHDT and CDR2 is YYEEEE. The CDR3 covers 14 residues. The V end was cut by 7 bases, the J end by 2 bases, with 16 bases between. CDR3 nucleotides: TGTGCCAGCGAACGAGGCCGAGATACCTACGAGCAGTACTTC. Its translation: CASERGRDTYEQYF.

The chain couples TRBV7-2 to TRBJ2-1; TRBD1 matches at 7 bases. V shed 2 bases and J 5 bases; nucleotides not matched to a gene: 6. The germline V gene has CDR1 SGHTA and CDR2 FQGNSA. The CDR3 sequence is 15 residues long. The CDR3 spells CASSLRTGRNNEQFF. The CDR3 DNA reads as TGTGCCAGCAGCTTAAGGACAGGCCGAAACAATGAGCAGTTCTTC.

The CDR3 region has the DNA TGTGCCAGCAGTTACTCGAATCTGGACGAGCAGTACTTC. Amino acids: CASSYSNLDEQYF. The chain recombines TRBV6-6 with TRBJ2-7; D not certain. V gave up 0 bases and J gave up 5 bases, with 8 bases separating them. The CDR3 is 13 amino acids. Germline V CDR1 and CDR2: MNHNY, SVGAGI (reference sequence).

With regard to this clone: At the DNA level, this CDR3 is encoded by other sequences in the same sample as well. The chain couples TRBV11-3 to TRBJ2-3; D not resolved. The CDR3 sequence is 13 residues long. CDR1 and CDR2 (germline): SGHNT, YENEEA. V was pared by 0 bases and J by 1 base, with 2 bases between. The DNA of the CDR3 is TGTGCCAGCAGCTTAGAAGGCACAGATACGCAGTATTTT. Translated, it gives CASSLEGTDTQYF. The full variable domain, in which reference TRBV11-3 and TRBJ2-3 provide the parts outside the CDR3, is EAGVVQSPRYKIIEKKQPVAFWCNPISGHNTLYWYLQNLGQGPELLIRYENEEAVDDSQLPKDRFSAERLKGVDSTLKIQPAELGDSAVYLCASSLEGTDTQYFGPGTRLTVL.

This clone was observed a single time. The V and J genes are TRBV5-1 and TRBJ2-2; 8 bases fit TRBD1. The CDR3 contains 15 residues. Germline lookup yields CDR1 SGHRS and CDR2 YFSETQ. The J segment lost 3 bases and the V segment lost 1 base, leaving 2 bases of the junction unmatched. CDR3 nucleotide sequence: TGCGCCAGCAGCTTGAGGACAGGGCACACCGGGGAGCTGTTTTTT. Encoded protein: CASSLRTGHTGELFF.

The genes are TRBV7-9 and TRBJ1-4; tentative D call: TRBD1 (5 bases). V was shortened by 8 bases and J by 7 bases, with 14 bases between the two germline ends. The CDR3 is 13 amino acids. Germline V gene sequence: CDR1 SEHNR, CDR2 FQNEAQ (reference sequence). The CDR3 DNA reads as TGTGCCAGCGGAGGCGGGACCGGTGAAAAACTGTTTTTT. This codes for CASGGGTGEKLFF.

This clone appeared a single time. The chain is built from TRBV5-4 and TRBJ2-5; D may correspond to TRBD1 or TRBD2 (6 bases each). Looked up from germline, CDR1 is SGHNT and CDR2 is YYREEE (reference sequence). This CDR3 spans 14 amino acids. V was cut by 6 bases and J by 3 bases, with 15 bases left in between. The CDR3 DNA sequence: TGTGCCAGCACCGGGGGCAGTACGAAAGAGACCCAGTACTTC. The encoded protein is CASTGGSTKETQYF.

Here the CDR3 reads CAYNPGTVFSEAFF. CDR3 nucleotides: TGTGCCTACAACCCCGGGACGGTGTTCTCCGAAGCTTTCTTT. The gene calls are TRBV30 and TRBJ1-1; tentatively, D is TRBD1 (5 bases). The CDR3 is 14 amino acids. Trimming removed 7 bases from V and 8 bases from J, with 23 bases in between. CDR1 and CDR2 from the germline V gene are GTSNPN and SVGIG (reference sequence).

J is TRBJ2-7 and V is TRBV5-1; TRBD1 matches at 7 bases. Germline loops: CDR1 SGHRS, CDR2 YFSETQ. This CDR3 is built from 15 residues. V gave up 0 bases and J gave up 3 bases; unmatched junction bases: 6. The CDR3 DNA is TGCGCCAGCAGCTTGGCGACAGGGATGAGCTACGAGCAGTACTTC. Amino acids: CASSLATGMSYEQYF.

This chain links TRBV19 with TRBJ1-5; TRBD1 matches at 7 bases. This CDR3 is 17 amino acids long. From germline, CDR1 is LNHDA and CDR2 SQIVND (reference sequence). The junction had 15 bases not matched to a gene; V was cut back by 4 bases and J by 6 bases. The CDR3 here is CASSTTTTGLGGQPQHF. The CDR3 DNA follows: TGTGCCAGTAGTACCACCACGACAGGGCTTGGCGGTCAGCCCCAGCATTTT. The whole variable domain, remainder taken from reference TRBV19 and TRBJ1-5, is DGGITQSPKYLFRKEGQNVTLSCEQNLNHDAMYWYRQDPGQGLRLIYYSQIVNDFQKGDIAEGYSVSREKKESFPLTVTSAQKNPTAFYLCASSTTTTGLGGQPQHFGDGTRLSIL.

J is TRBJ2-3 and V is TRBV15; 8 bases are a match to TRBD2. CDR3 length equals 16 residues. CDR1 is LNHNV and CDR2 is YYDKDF in the germline V gene (reference sequence). With V trimmed by 3 bases and J by 4 bases, 9 bases remained unmatched. The CDR3 nucleotides are TGTGCCACCAGCAGGGGGGAGCGGGAGTCTTCAGATACGCAGTATTTT. It codes for CATSRGERESSDTQYF.

Only one count was recorded for this clone. This chain links TRBV11-2 with TRBJ2-7, with D maybe TRBD1 (6 bases). V was shortened by 8 bases and J by 3 bases, with 11 bases between the two germline ends. CDR1 and CDR2 from the germline V gene are SGHAT and FQNNGV. The CDR3 totals 12 residues. CDR3 region: CASRVDSYEQYF. In nucleotides, the CDR3 is TGTGCCAGCCGAGTGGACAGCTACGAGCAGTACTTC.

The chain links TRBV28 to TRBJ2-1; D unclear. The CDR3 sequence is 16 residues long. V was pared by 3 bases and J by 2 bases, with 14 bases between. CDR1 and CDR2 (germline): MDHEN, SYDVKM. CDR3 DNA: TGTGCCAGCAGTTTTCTCAGCGACACTACCTACAATGAGCAGTTCTTC. Protein: CASSFLSDTTYNEQFF.

The chain carries TRBV20-1 and TRBJ2-4, with 9 bases that match TRBD2. The CDR3 extends over 11 amino acids. The V and J ends lost 7 bases and 8 bases, in that order; junction bases with no gene match: 3. CDR1 DFQATT and CDR2 SNEGSKA come from the germline V gene (reference sequence). Here the CDR3 reads CSGTSVDIQYF. CDR3 sequence (DNA): TGCAGTGGGACTAGCGTAGACATTCAGTACTTC.

Concerning this clone itself: The same CDR3 arises from other DNA sequences in this sample as well. V is TRBV6-5 and J is TRBJ2-1; D not resolved. Germline CDR1 MNHEY, CDR2 SVGAGI. This CDR3 comprises 13 residues. Trimming pared 0 bases from V and 5 bases from J, leaving 5 bases between. The CDR3 reads CASSYSRDNEQFF. The CDR3 bases are TGTGCCAGCAGTTACTCTAGGGACAATGAGCAGTTCTTC.